This is a list of T cell receptor beta chains from one sample in a study of CD8 T cells in ankylosing spondylitis. TCRdb ran MiXCR on the 5' RACE reads and lists one entry per CDR3 protein. The sample has about 39,000 distinct CDR3 sequences, 4% seen once. The material sequenced was blood, either unsorted or a sorted T cell fraction (not recorded which). The receptors were gathered from a female donor with ankylosing spondylitis or in good health (not recorded which). Both conserved end residues are part of each CDR3. Fields, in order: CDR3 protein, CDR3 DNA, clone size, CDR3 length, D gene, V gene, J gene. D genes are given only for firm matches. Only some rows state a clone size, as once, few, many or a class for expanded clones.

CDR3 protein: CASSVEDSYEQYF
CDR3 DNA: TGTGCCAGCAGCGTAGAGGATTCCTACGAGCAGTACTTC
clone size: many
CDR3 length: 13
D gene: NA
V gene: TRBV9
J gene: TRBJ2-7

CDR3 protein: CASSARLAGGNEQFF
CDR3 DNA: TGTGCCAGCAGCGCAAGACTAGCGGGGGGGAATGAGCAGTTCTTC
clone size: many
CDR3 length: 15
D gene: TRBD2
V gene: TRBV9
J gene: TRBJ2-1

CDR3 protein: CASSVGRVTGELFF
CDR3 DNA: TGTGCCAGCAGCGTAGGTCGCGTCACCGGGGAGCTGTTTTTT
clone size: many
CDR3 length: 14
D gene: NA
V gene: TRBV9
J gene: TRBJ2-2

CDR3 protein: CASSAVSSYNSPLHF
CDR3 DNA: TGTGCCAGCAGCGCCGTTAGCTCCTATAATTCACCCCTCCACTTT
clone size: many
CDR3 length: 15
D gene: NA
V gene: TRBV9
J gene: TRBJ1-6

CDR3 protein: CASSEEADLANTGELFF
CDR3 DNA: TGTGCCAGCAGCGAAGAGGCGGACCTCGCGAACACCGGGGAGCTGTTTTTT
clone size: many
CDR3 length: 17
D gene: NA
V gene: TRBV9
J gene: TRBJ2-2

CDR3 protein: CASSAEWGQETQYF
CDR3 DNA: TGTGCCAGCAGCGCCGAGTGGGGGCAAGAGACCCAGTACTTC
clone size: many
CDR3 length: 14
D gene: NA
V gene: TRBV9
J gene: TRBJ2-5

CDR3 protein: CASSPGLAGGPVYNEQFF
CDR3 DNA: TGTGCCAGCAGCCCTGGACTAGCGGGGGGGCCGGTTTACAATGAGCAGTTCTTC
clone size: many
CDR3 length: 18
D gene: TRBD2
V gene: TRBV9
J gene: TRBJ2-1

CDR3 protein: CASSVGGRFTGELFF
CDR3 DNA: TGTGCCAGCAGCGTAGGAGGCAGGTTCACCGGGGAGCTGTTTTTT
clone size: many
CDR3 length: 15
D gene: NA
V gene: TRBV9
J gene: TRBJ2-2

CDR3 protein: CASSGPGRPRGEAFF
CDR3 DNA: TGTGCCAGCAGCGGACCGGGACGCCCCCGTGGAGAAGCTTTCTTT
clone size: medium-sized
CDR3 length: 15
D gene: NA
V gene: TRBV9
J gene: TRBJ1-1

CDR3 protein: CASSLTGPNTDTQYF
CDR3 DNA: TGTGCCAGCAGCCTAACGGGACCCAACACAGATACGCAGTATTTT
clone size: many
CDR3 length: 15
D gene: NA
V gene: TRBV9
J gene: TRBJ2-3

CDR3 protein: CASSVLLGTDTQYF
CDR3 DNA: TGTGCCAGCAGCGTACTTCTGGGCACAGATACGCAGTATTTT
clone size: few
CDR3 length: 14
D gene: NA
V gene: TRBV9
J gene: TRBJ2-3

CDR3 protein: CASSGTHRANTGELFF
CDR3 DNA: TGTGCCAGCAGCGGGACACACAGGGCGAACACCGGGGAGCTGTTTTTT
clone size: NA
CDR3 length: 16
D gene: NA
V gene: TRBV9
J gene: TRBJ2-2

CDR3 protein: CASSVDWSSGQETQYF
CDR3 DNA: TGTGCCAGCAGCGTAGATTGGTCTAGCGGTCAAGAGACCCAGTACTTC
clone size: many
CDR3 length: 16
D gene: TRBD2
V gene: TRBV9
J gene: TRBJ2-5

CDR3 protein: CASSGRGVRGGYTF
CDR3 DNA: TGTGCCAGCAGCGGACGTGGGGTAAGAGGTGGCTACACCTTC
clone size: many
CDR3 length: 14
D gene: NA
V gene: TRBV9
J gene: TRBJ1-2

CDR3 protein: CASSVEVYNEQFF
CDR3 DNA: TGTGCCAGCAGCGTAGAGGTGTACAATGAGCAGTTCTTC
clone size: many
CDR3 length: 13
D gene: NA
V gene: TRBV9
J gene: TRBJ2-1

CDR3 protein: CASSAGTSGGTQYF
CDR3 DNA: TGTGCCAGCAGCGCCGGGACTTCTGGGGGGACCCAGTACTTC
clone size: many
CDR3 length: 14
D gene: NA
V gene: TRBV9
J gene: TRBJ2-5

CDR3 protein: CASSQDRIAYGYTF
CDR3 DNA: TGCGCCAGCAGTCAAGACCGAATAGCGTATGGCTACACCTTC
clone size: many
CDR3 length: 14
D gene: NA
V gene: TRBV23-1
J gene: TRBJ1-2

CDR3 protein: CASTGTGYTGELFF
CDR3 DNA: TGTGCCAGCACCGGGACAGGGTACACCGGGGAGCTGTTTTTT
clone size: many
CDR3 length: 14
D gene: TRBD1
V gene: TRBV9
J gene: TRBJ2-2

CDR3 protein: CASSSGQTSYNEQFF
CDR3 DNA: TGTGCCAGCAGCTCGGGACAAACCTCCTACAATGAGCAGTTCTTC
clone size: many
CDR3 length: 15
D gene: NA
V gene: TRBV9
J gene: TRBJ2-1

CDR3 protein: CASSPSSTGIYEQYF
CDR3 DNA: TGTGCCAGCAGCCCTAGTTCGACTGGCATCTACGAGCAGTACTTC
clone size: many
CDR3 length: 15
D gene: NA
V gene: TRBV9
J gene: TRBJ2-7

CDR3 protein: CASSVRTGRLDEQYF
CDR3 DNA: TGTGCCAGCAGCGTAAGGACAGGGCGTCTGGACGAGCAGTACTTC
clone size: NA
CDR3 length: 15
D gene: TRBD1
V gene: TRBV9
J gene: TRBJ2-7

CDR3 protein: CASSFRTGDSGANVLTF
CDR3 DNA: TGTGCCAGCAGCTTCCGGACGGGCGACTCTGGGGCCAACGTCCTGACTTTC
clone size: many
CDR3 length: 17
D gene: NA
V gene: TRBV9
J gene: TRBJ2-6

CDR3 protein: CASSVGRLGYNEQFF
CDR3 DNA: TGTGCCAGCAGCGTCGGCCGCCTGGGCTACAATGAGCAGTTCTTC
clone size: many
CDR3 length: 15
D gene: NA
V gene: TRBV9
J gene: TRBJ2-1

CDR3 protein: CASSVAGFNSPLHF
CDR3 DNA: TGTGCCAGCAGCGTAGCAGGATTCAACTCACCCCTCCACTTT
clone size: many
CDR3 length: 14
D gene: NA
V gene: TRBV9
J gene: TRBJ1-6

CDR3 protein: CASSPREQGAGEQYF
CDR3 DNA: TGTGCCAGCAGCCCTCGAGAACAGGGGGCTGGCGAGCAGTACTTC
clone size: many
CDR3 length: 15
D gene: TRBD1
V gene: TRBV9
J gene: TRBJ2-7

CDR3 protein: CASSPRVGETQYF
CDR3 DNA: TGTGCCAGCAGCCCCCGCGTAGGAGAGACCCAGTACTTC
clone size: many
CDR3 length: 13
D gene: NA
V gene: TRBV9
J gene: TRBJ2-5